This is a list of T cell receptor beta chains from one sample in a study of human T cells and chemical hapten exposure. TCRdb reprocessed the RACE reads via MiXCR and lists one record per CDR3 protein. This sample has more than 75,000 distinct CDR3 sequences, with about 9.4% found just once. Sequenced material: whole blood, taken in connection with sensitization to the hapten diphenylcyclopropenone (DPC). The receptors shown here come from a woman aged 25 to 45 with alopecia areata. Some clones in this sample may be carry-over from other donors' samples. Each CDR3 is given with its conserved first and last residue. Each record gives: J gene, V gene, CDR3 protein.

TRBJ1-1	TRBV6-1	CASSGQVNTEAFF
TRBJ1-2	TRBV10-3	CATRVSYGYTF
TRBJ2-7	TRBV28	CASSFGPTAPYEQYF
TRBJ2-7	TRBV20-1	CSVRQDPYEQYF
TRBJ2-5	TRBV12-3/TRBV12-4	CASSLIGFQQETQYF
TRBJ2-2	TRBV5-1	CATSGRTGSTGELFF
TRBJ2-1	TRBV6-2/TRBV6-3	CASKDRQGIYNEQFF
TRBJ2-7	TRBV30	CAWSVGREYEQYF
TRBJ1-5	TRBV2	CASSGTGGNQPQHF
TRBJ1-5	TRBV5-5	CASSLVLGGNQPQHF
TRBJ1-4	TRBV12-3/TRBV12-4	CASRTGTGSEKLFF
TRBJ2-1	TRBV3-1	CASSRWTSANNEQFF
TRBJ1-1	TRBV28	CASRTGVVNTEAFF
TRBJ2-2	TRBV3-1	CASSLGQVTGELFF
TRBJ1-5	TRBV28	CASSWVTERAQHF
TRBJ2-1	TRBV25-1	CASSEGMGSYNEQFF
TRBJ2-7	TRBV5-1	CASSQGRTSSYEQYF
TRBJ1-2	TRBV29-1	CSVEERGYNGYTF
TRBJ2-7	TRBV28	CASSLAGLRDYEQYF
TRBJ2-6	TRBV9	CASSVAQPGQKSSGANVLTF
TRBJ1-1	TRBV4-1	CASSHFRTGGTEAFF
TRBJ1-1	TRBV18	CASSPPKTGNTEAFF
TRBJ2-2	TRBV19	CASSRRLAGGTGELFF
TRBJ2-3	TRBV11-2	CASSQGTSGSTDTQYF
TRBJ1-1	TRBV30	CAWSRTDNTEAFF